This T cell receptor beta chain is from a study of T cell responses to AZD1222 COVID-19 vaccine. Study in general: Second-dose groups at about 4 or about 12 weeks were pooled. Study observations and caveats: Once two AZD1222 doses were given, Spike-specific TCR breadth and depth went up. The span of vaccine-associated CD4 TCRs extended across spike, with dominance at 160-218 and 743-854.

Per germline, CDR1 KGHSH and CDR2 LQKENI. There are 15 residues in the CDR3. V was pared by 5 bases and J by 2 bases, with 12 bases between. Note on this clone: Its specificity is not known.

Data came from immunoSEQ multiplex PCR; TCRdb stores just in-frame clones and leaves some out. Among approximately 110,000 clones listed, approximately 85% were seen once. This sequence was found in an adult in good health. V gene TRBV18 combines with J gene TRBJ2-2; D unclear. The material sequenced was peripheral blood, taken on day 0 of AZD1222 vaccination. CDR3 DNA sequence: TGTGCCAGCTCATCACTTCAGGCTAACACCGGGGAGCTGTTTTTT. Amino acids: CASSSLQANTGELFF.